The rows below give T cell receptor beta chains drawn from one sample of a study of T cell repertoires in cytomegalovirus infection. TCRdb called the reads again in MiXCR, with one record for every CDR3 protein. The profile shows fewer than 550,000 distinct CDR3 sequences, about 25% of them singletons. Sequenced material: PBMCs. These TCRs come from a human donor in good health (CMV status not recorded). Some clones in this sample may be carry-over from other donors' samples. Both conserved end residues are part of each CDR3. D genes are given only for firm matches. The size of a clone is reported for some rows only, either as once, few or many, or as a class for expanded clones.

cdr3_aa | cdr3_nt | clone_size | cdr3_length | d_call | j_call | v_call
CSAPRRPSYEQYF | TGCAGCGCGCCTAGGCGCCCCTCCTACGAGCAGTACTTC | . | 13 | . | TRBJ2-7 | TRBV20-1
CSARDLGGRGVLETQYF | TGCAGTGCTAGAGATCTCGGCGGGAGAGGGGTATTAGAGACCCAGTACTTC | once | 17 | TRBD2 | TRBJ2-5 | TRBV20-1
CASDLGSYEQYF | TGTGCCAGCGACTTAGGCTCCTACGAGCAGTACTTC | . | 12 | . | TRBJ2-7 | TRBV7-6
CSVEQAGGYQETQYF | TGCAGCGTTGAACAGGCGGGAGGATACCAAGAGACCCAGTACTTC | once | 15 | TRBD2 | TRBJ2-5 | TRBV29-1
CAWSVLSGIDNEQFF | TGTGCCTGGAGTGTACTTAGCGGGATCGACAATGAGCAGTTCTTC | few | 15 | TRBD2 | TRBJ2-1 | TRBV30
CASGASGGLNTGELFF | TGTGCCAGCGGGGCTAGCGGGGGATTGAACACCGGGGAGCTGTTTTTT | few | 16 | TRBD2 | TRBJ2-2 | TRBV5-4
CASSLVGQGPKKSSYNEQFF | TGTGCCAGCAGCTTAGTGGGGCAGGGGCCAAAGAAGAGCTCCTACAATGAGCAGTTCTTC | few | 20 | . | TRBJ2-1 | TRBV7-9
CASSLEGQGDEQYF | TGTGCCAGCAGCTTAGAGGGACAGGGTGACGAGCAGTACTTC | many | 14 | TRBD1 | TRBJ2-7 | TRBV7-6
CASSRGDRTWNTEAFF | TGTGCCAGCAGCCGAGGGGACAGGACTTGGAACACTGAAGCTTTCTTT | few | 16 | TRBD1 | TRBJ1-1 | TRBV7-9
CSAYTGELFF | TGCAGTGCTTACACCGGGGAGCTGTTTTTT | few | 10 | . | TRBJ2-2 | TRBV20-1
CASSLDYYVAGELFF | TGTGCCAGCAGCTTAGACTACTACGTGGCCGGGGAGCTGTTTTTT | few | 15 | . | TRBJ2-2 | TRBV7-6
CASIPPGVKETQYF | TGTGCCAGCATCCCGCCCGGGGTAAAAGAGACCCAGTACTTC | few | 14 | . | TRBJ2-5 | TRBV7-2
CAISELAGGPYNEQFF | TGTGCCATCAGTGAGCTAGCGGGAGGACCCTACAATGAGCAGTTCTTC | few | 16 | TRBD2 | TRBJ2-1 | TRBV10-3